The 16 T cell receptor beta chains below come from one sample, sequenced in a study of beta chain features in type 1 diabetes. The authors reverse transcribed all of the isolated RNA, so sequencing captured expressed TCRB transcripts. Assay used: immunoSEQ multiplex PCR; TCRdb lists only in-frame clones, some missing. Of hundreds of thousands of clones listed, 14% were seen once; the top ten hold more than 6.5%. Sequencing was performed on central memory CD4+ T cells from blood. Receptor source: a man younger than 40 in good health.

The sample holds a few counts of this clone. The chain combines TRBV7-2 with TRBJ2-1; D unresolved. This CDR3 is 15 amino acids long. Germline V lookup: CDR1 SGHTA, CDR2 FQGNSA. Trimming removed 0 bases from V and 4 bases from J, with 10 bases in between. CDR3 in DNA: TGTGCCAGCAGCTTAGCCGCGGCAGCATACAATGAGCAGTTCTTC. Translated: CASSLAAAAYNEQFF.

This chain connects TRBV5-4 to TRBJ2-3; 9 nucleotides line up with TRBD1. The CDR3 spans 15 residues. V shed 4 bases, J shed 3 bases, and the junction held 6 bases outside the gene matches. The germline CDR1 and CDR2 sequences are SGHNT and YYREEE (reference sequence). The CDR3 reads CASSRTGTGTDTQYF. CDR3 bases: TGTGCCAGCAGCCGGACCGGGACAGGGACAGATACGCAGTATTTT.

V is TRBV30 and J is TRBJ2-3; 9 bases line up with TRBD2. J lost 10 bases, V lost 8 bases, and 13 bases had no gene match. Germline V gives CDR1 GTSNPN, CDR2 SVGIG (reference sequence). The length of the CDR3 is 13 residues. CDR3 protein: CASSYSGSGAQYF. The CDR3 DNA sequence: TGTGCCAGCAGCTATAGCGGGAGTGGTGCGCAGTATTTT. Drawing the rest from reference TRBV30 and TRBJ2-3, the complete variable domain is SQTIHQWPATLVQPVGSPLSLECTVEGTSNPNLYWYRQAAGRGLQLLFYSVGIGQISSEVPQNLSASRPQDRQFILSSKKLLLSDSGFYLCASSYSGSGAQYFGPGTRLTVL.

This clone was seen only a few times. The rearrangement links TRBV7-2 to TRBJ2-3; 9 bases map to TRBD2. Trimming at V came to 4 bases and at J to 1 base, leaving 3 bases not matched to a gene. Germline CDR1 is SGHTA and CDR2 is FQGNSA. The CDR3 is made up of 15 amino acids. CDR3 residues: CASSSGLAGTDTQYF. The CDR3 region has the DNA TGTGCCAGCAGCTCGGGACTAGCCGGCACAGATACGCAGTATTTT.

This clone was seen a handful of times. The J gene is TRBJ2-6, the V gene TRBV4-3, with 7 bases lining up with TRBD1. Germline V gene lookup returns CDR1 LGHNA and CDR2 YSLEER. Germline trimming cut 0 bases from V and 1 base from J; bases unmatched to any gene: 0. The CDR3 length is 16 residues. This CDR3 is CASSQEGQSGANVLTF. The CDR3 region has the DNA TGCGCCAGCAGCCAAGAGGGACAGTCTGGGGCCAACGTCCTGACTTTC.

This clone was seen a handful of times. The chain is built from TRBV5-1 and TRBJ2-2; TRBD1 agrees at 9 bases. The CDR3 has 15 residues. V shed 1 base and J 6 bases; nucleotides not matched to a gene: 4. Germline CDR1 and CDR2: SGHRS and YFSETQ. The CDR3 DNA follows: TGCGCCAGCAGCTTGTTGGGACAGGGACCCGGGGAGCTGTTTTTT. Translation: CASSLLGQGPGELFF.

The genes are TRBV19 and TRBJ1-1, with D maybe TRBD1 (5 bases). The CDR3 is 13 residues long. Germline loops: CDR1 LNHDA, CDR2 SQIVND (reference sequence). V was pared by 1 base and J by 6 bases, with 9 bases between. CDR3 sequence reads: CASSIATTAEAFF. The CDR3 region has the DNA TGTGCCAGTAGTATAGCCACGACAGCTGAAGCTTTCTTT.

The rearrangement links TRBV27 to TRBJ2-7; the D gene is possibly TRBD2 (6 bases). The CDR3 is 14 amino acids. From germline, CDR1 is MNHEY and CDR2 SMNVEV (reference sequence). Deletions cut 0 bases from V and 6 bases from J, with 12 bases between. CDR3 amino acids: CASSLSGVGGEQYF. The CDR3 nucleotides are TGTGCCAGCAGTTTATCGGGGGTCGGGGGCGAGCAGTACTTC.

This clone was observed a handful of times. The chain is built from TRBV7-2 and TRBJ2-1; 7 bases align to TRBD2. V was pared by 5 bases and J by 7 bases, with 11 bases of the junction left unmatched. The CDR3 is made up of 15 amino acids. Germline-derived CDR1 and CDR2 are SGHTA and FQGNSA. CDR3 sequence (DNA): TGTGCCAGCAGCCATTGGGTCGGGAGGAAGAATGAGCAGTTCTTC. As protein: CASSHWVGRKNEQFF. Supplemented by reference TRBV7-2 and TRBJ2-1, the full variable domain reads GAGVSQSPSNKVTEKGKDVELRCDPISGHTALYWYRQSLGQGLEFLIYFQGNSAPDKSGLPSDRFSAERTGGSVSTLTIQRTQQEDSAVYLCASSHWVGRKNEQFFGPGTRLTVL.

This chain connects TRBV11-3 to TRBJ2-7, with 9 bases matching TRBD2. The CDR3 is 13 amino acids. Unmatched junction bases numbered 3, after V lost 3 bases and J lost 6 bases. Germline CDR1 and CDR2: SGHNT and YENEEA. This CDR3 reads CASSFDSGGEQYF. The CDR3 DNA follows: TGTGCCAGCAGCTTCGATAGCGGGGGCGAGCAGTACTTC. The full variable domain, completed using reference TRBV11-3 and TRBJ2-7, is EAGVVQSPRYKIIEKKQPVAFWCNPISGHNTLYWYLQNLGQGPELLIRYENEEAVDDSQLPKDRFSAERLKGVDSTLKIQPAELGDSAVYLCASSFDSGGEQYFGPGTRLTVT.

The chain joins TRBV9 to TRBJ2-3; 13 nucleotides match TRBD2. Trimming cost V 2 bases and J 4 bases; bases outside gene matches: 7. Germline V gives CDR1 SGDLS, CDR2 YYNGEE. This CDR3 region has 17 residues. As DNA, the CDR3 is TGTGCCAGCAGCGTCACCGGGACTAGCGGGGTAGCAGATACGCAGTATTTT. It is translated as CASSVTGTSGVADTQYF.

Written as DNA, the CDR3 is TGTGCCAGCAGCTTCCTTCGGGACAATTCACCCCTCCACTTT. This gives the protein CASSFLRDNSPLHF. The chain combines TRBV7-8 with TRBJ1-6, with a tentative D call TRBD1 (5 bases). Germline V gives CDR1 SGHVS, CDR2 FQNEAQ. V lost 3 bases and J lost 7, with 10 bases in between. This CDR3 has 14 amino acids. Full variable domain (missing parts from reference TRBV7-8 and TRBJ1-6): GAGVSQSPRYKVAKRGQDVALRCDPISGHVSLFWYQQALGQGPEFLTYFQNEAQLDKSGLPSDRFFAERPEGSVSTLKIQRTQQEDSAVYLCASSFLRDNSPLHFGNGTRLTVT.

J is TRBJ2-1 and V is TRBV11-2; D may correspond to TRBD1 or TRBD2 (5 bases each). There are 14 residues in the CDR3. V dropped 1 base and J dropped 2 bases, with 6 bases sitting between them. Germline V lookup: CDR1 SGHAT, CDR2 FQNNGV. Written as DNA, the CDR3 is TGTGCCAGCAGCTTAGGAGGGGCCTACAATGAGCAGTTCTTC. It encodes CASSLGGAYNEQFF.

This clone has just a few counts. The DNA of the CDR3 is TGTGCCAGCAGCCCCTGGACAGTTACCGATACGCAGTATTTT. This translates into CASSPWTVTDTQYF. The genes are TRBV7-9 and TRBJ2-3; D is perhaps TRBD1 (6 bases). CDR3 length: 14 residues. Germline CDR1 is SEHNR and CDR2 is FQNEAQ (reference sequence). The V and J ends lost 5 bases and 6 bases respectively, with 15 bases between them.

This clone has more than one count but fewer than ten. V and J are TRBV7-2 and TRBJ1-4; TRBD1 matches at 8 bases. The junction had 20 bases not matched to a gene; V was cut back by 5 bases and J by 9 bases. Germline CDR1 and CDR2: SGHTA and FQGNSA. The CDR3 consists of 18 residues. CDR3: CASSPPNFRQGRDKKLFF. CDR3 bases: TGTGCCAGCAGCCCACCGAATTTTCGACAGGGGCGGGATAAAAAACTGTTTTTT.

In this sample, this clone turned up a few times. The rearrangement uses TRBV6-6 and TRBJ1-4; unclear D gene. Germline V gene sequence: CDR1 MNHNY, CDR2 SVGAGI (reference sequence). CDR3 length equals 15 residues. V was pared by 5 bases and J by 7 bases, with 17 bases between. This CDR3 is CASSNREGKGEKLFF. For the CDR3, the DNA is TGTGCCAGCAGTAACCGAGAAGGAAAAGGTGAAAAACTGTTTTTT.